Following are 10 T cell receptor beta chains from one sample sequenced in a study of Tregs in tolerant kidney transplant recipients. Mixed chimerism was transient after nonmyeloablative marrow transplants from related graft donors. Using immunoSEQ multiplex PCR, the repertoire was profiled, and TCRdb retains in-frame clones only, with some absent. The sample includes about 55,000 clones, 90% to 95% of them seen just once. The sequencing used CD8+ T cells from blood (PBMCs), collected 24 months after the transplant. These receptor sequences come from a human patient who received a combined kidney and bone marrow transplant. Some T cells may arise from the graft donor.

The chain is built from TRBV5-4 and TRBJ1-2; 10 nucleotides line up with TRBD1. This CDR3 is built from 13 residues. Germline V lookup: CDR1 SGHNT, CDR2 YYREEE (reference sequence). J gave up 9 bases and V 2 bases, and 4 bases lay outside the gene matches. The CDR3 bases are TGTGCCAGCAGCTTAGGGACAGGGGTACGCTACACCTTC. This encodes CASSLGTGVRYTF. Filled out from reference TRBV5-4 and TRBJ1-2, the complete variable domain reads ETGVTQSPTHLIKTRGQQVTLRCSSQSGHNTVSWYQQALGQGPQFIFQYYREEENGRGNFPPRFSGLQFPNYSSELNVNALELDDSALYLCASSLGTGVRYTFGSGTRLTVV.

This chain uses TRBV7-8 with TRBJ1-1; D remains ambiguous. V shed 5 bases and J shed 3 bases, with 4 bases lying between them. CDR3 length: 11 residues. CDR1 SGHVS and CDR2 FQNEAQ come from the germline V gene. The CDR3 sequence: CASSEDTEAFF. The CDR3, as DNA: TGTGCCAGCAGCGAGGACACTGAAGCTTTCTTT.

This clone was observed a single time. This chain connects TRBV7-2 to TRBJ2-3, with D tentatively TRBD1 (6 bases). The CDR3 has 18 residues. The V end was cut by 3 bases, the J end by 6 bases, with 25 bases between. CDR1 SGHTA and CDR2 FQGNSA come from the germline V gene. As DNA, the CDR3 is TGTGCCAGCAGCTTTCCAGAGCCCCCAAAACCCCAGGGGGATACGCAGTATTTT. Its translation: CASSFPEPPKPQGDTQYF.

Note on this clone: Germline and junction disagree at one end, which may indicate a read error. Other DNA sequences within the sample encode an identical CDR3. The V call is TRBV5-4, the J call TRBJ2-7; D is ambiguous. The CDR3 totals 15 residues. Germline lookup yields CDR1 SGHNT and CDR2 YYREEE (reference sequence). The CDR3 bases are TGCGCCAGCAGCTTGCAATCGGTTCGCTACTACGAGCAGTACTTC. Encoded protein: CASSLQSVRYYEQYF.

The rearrangement links TRBV15 to TRBJ2-7, with 11 bases matching TRBD1. V was clipped by 5 bases and J by 2 bases; unmatched bases: 2. The CDR3 loop spans 14 amino acids. Per germline, CDR1 LNHNV and CDR2 YYDKDF (reference sequence). The CDR3 coding sequence is TGTGCCACCAGCGGGGGACAGGGGGCCTACGAGCAGTACTTC. It yields the protein CATSGGQGAYEQYF. Variable domain in full (rest from reference TRBV15 and TRBJ2-7): DAMVIQNPRYQVTQFGKPVTLSCSQTLNHNVMYWYQQKSSQAPKLLFHYYDKDFNNEADTPDNFQSRRPNTSFCFLDIRSPGLGDTAMYLCATSGGQGAYEQYFGPGTRLTVT.

The J gene is TRBJ2-1, the V gene TRBV7-2; D uncertain. The ends were cut back, 1 base at V and 4 bases at J, with 8 bases in the middle. CDR3 length: 14 residues. CDR1 and CDR2 (germline): SGHTA, FQGNSA. The CDR3 region is CASSLGSGYNEQFF. CDR3 nucleotides: TGTGCCAGCAGCTTAGGTTCAGGTTACAATGAGCAGTTCTTC.

This chain links TRBV7-6 with TRBJ2-7; 14 nucleotides line up with TRBD2. The CDR3 is made up of 17 amino acids. Germline V gene data show CDR1 as SGHVS and CDR2 as FNYEAQ. J lost 7 bases, V lost 5 bases, and 13 bases had no gene match. CDR3 loop: CASSPGTSGGGLWEQYF. The CDR3 nucleotides read TGTGCCAGCAGCCCCGGGACTAGCGGGGGCGGTTTATGGGAGCAGTACTTC. Combining the CDR3 with reference TRBV7-6 and TRBJ2-7 gives the whole variable domain GAGVSQSPRYKVTKRGQDVALRCDPISGHVSLYWYRQALGQGPEFLTYFNYEAQQDKSGLPNDRFSAERPEGSISTLTIQRTEQRDSAMYRCASSPGTSGGGLWEQYFGPGTRLTVT.

V usage is TRBV13 and J usage is TRBJ2-1, with D tentatively TRBD2 (5 bases). The CDR3 sequence is 16 residues long. Trimming cost V 0 bases and J 5 bases, with 14 bases left between them. Germline V gene sequence: CDR1 PRHDT, CDR2 FYEKMQ (reference sequence). In DNA, the CDR3 is TGTGCCAGCAGCTTAGGCCGTGGGGAGCCGCACAATGAGCAGTTCTTC. Protein: CASSLGRGEPHNEQFF.

This clone was observed once. The chain recombines TRBV4-1 with TRBJ1-1; 7 bases match TRBD1. The CDR3 length is 13 residues. With V trimmed by 4 bases and J by 4 bases, 3 bases remained unmatched. The germline V gene encodes CDR1 MGHRA and CDR2 YSYEKL. CDR3 amino acids: CASSRQGVTEAFF. In nucleotides, the CDR3 is TGCGCCAGCAGCCGACAGGGAGTCACTGAAGCTTTCTTT.

The genes are TRBV28 and TRBJ2-1, with 13 bases fitting TRBD2. The CDR3 spans 18 residues. Germline CDR1 MDHEN, CDR2 SYDVKM. The V gene end was trimmed by 4 bases and the J gene end by 0 bases; junction bases not matched to a gene: 6. In DNA form, the CDR3 reads TGTGCCAGCAGTTCCGGGACTAGCGGGATGAGCTCCTACAATGAGCAGTTCTTC. Residues: CASSSGTSGMSSYNEQFF. The full variable domain, with the rest looked up from reference TRBV28 and TRBJ2-1, is DVKVTQSSRYLVKRTGEKVFLECVQDMDHENMFWYRQDPGLGLRLIYFSYDVKMKEKGDIPEGYSVSREKKERFSLILESASTNQTSMYLCASSSGTSGMSSYNEQFFGPGTRLTVL.